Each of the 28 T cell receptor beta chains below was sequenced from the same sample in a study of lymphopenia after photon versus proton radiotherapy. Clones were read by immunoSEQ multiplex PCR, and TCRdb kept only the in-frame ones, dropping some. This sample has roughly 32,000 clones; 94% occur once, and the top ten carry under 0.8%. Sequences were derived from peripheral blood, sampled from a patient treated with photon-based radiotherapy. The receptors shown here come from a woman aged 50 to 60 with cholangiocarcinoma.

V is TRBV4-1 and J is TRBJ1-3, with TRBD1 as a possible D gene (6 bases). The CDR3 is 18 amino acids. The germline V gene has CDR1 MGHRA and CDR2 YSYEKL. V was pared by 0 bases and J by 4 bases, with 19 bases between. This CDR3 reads CASSQEGSTGTRGNTIYF. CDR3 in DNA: TGCGCCAGCAGCCAAGAAGGGTCCACAGGGACGAGGGGAAACACCATATATTTT.

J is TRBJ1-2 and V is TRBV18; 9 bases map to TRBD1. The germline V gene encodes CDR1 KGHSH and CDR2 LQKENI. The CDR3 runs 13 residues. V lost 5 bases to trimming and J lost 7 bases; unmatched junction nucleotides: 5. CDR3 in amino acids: CASSTGGRSGYTF. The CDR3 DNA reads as TGTGCCAGCTCAACAGGGGGCAGGAGTGGCTACACCTTC.

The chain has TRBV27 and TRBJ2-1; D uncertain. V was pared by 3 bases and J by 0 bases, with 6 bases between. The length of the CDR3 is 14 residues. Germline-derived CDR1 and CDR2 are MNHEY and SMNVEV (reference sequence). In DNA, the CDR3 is TGTGCCAGCAGTTTCAGCTACTCCTACAATGAGCAGTTCTTC. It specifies CASSFSYSYNEQFF.

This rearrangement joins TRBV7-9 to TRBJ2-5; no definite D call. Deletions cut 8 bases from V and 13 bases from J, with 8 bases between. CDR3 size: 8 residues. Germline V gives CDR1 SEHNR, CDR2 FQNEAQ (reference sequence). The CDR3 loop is CASPPPYF. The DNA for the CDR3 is TGTGCCAGCCCCCCCCCGTACTTC.

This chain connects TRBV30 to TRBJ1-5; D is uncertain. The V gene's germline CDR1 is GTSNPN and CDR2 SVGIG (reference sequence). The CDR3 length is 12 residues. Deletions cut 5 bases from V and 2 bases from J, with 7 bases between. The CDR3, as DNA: TGTGCCTGGGACCTTGGCAATCAGCCCCAGCATTTT. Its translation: CAWDLGNQPQHF. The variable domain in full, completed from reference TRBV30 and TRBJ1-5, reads SQTIHQWPATLVQPVGSPLSLECTVEGTSNPNLYWYRQAAGRGLQLLFYSVGIGQISSEVPQNLSASRPQDRQFILSSKKLLLSDSGFYLCAWDLGNQPQHFGDGTRLSIL.

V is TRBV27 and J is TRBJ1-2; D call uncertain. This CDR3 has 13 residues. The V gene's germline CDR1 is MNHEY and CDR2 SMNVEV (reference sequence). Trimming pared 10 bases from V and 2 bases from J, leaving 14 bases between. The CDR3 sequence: CATSWGVNYGYTF. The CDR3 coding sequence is TGTGCCACCTCCTGGGGAGTGAACTATGGCTACACCTTC.

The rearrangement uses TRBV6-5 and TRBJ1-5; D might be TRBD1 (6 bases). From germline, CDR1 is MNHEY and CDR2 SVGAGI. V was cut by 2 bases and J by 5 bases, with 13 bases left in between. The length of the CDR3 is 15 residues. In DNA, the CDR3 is TGTGCCAGCAGTTACCGTCAGGGGATCGATCAGCCCCAGCATTTT. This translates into CASSYRQGIDQPQHF.

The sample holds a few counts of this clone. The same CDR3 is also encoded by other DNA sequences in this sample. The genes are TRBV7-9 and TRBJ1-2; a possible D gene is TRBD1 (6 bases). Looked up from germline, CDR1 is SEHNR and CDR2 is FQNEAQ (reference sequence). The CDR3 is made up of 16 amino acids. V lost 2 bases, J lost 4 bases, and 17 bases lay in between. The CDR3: CASSLRSGGRVYGYTF. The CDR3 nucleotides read TGTGCCAGCAGCTTAAGGTCCGGGGGCCGTGTCTATGGCTACACCTTC.

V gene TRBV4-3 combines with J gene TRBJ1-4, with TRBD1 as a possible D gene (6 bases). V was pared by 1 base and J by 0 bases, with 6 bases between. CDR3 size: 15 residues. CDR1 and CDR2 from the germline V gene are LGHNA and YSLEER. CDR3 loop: CASSQGTATNEKLFF. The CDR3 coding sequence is TGCGCCAGCAGCCAAGGGACAGCAACTAATGAAAAACTGTTTTTT.

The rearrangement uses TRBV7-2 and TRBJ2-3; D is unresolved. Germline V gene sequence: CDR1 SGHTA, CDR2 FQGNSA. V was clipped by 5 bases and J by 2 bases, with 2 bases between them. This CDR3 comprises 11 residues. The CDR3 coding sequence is TGTGCCAGCAGCACCACAGATACGCAGTATTTT. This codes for CASSTTDTQYF.

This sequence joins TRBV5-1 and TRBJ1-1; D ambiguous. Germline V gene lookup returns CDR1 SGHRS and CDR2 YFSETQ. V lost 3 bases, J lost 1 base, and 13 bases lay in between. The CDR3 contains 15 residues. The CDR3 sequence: CASSWVGVTNTEAFF. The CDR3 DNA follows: TGCGCCAGCAGCTGGGTTGGGGTTACGAACACTGAAGCTTTCTTT.

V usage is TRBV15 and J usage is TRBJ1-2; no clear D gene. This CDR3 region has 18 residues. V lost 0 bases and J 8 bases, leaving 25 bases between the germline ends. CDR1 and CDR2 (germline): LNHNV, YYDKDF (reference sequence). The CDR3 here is CATSRDWSYPDTVGGYTF. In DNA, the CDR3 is TGTGCCACCAGCAGAGATTGGTCCTACCCGGATACGGTTGGAGGCTACACCTTC.

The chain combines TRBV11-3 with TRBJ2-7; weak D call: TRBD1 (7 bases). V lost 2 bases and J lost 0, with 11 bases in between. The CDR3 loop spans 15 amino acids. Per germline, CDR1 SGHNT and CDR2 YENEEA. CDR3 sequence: CASSLRGDSSYEQYF. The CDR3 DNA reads TGTGCCAGCAGCTTACGCGGGGACAGCTCCTACGAGCAGTACTTC.

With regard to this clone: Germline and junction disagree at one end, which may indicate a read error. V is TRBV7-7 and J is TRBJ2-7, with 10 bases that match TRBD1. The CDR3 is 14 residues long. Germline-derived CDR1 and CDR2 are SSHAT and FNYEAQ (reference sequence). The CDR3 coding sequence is TGTGCTAGCAGCTTATCCGGGACAGGGGACGAGCAGTACTTC. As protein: CASSLSGTGDEQYF.

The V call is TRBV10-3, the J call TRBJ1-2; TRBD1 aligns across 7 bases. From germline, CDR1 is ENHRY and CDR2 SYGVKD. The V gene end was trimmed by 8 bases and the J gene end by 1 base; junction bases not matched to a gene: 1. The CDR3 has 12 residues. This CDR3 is CAIGTDNYGYTF. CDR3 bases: TGTGCCATCGGGACAGATAACTATGGCTACACCTTC.

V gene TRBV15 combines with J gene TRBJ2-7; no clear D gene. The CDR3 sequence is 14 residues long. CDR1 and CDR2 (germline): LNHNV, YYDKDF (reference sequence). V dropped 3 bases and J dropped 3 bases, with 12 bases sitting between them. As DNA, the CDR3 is TGTGCCACCAGCAGGGTAGGTGATATCTACGAGCAGTACTTC. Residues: CATSRVGDIYEQYF.

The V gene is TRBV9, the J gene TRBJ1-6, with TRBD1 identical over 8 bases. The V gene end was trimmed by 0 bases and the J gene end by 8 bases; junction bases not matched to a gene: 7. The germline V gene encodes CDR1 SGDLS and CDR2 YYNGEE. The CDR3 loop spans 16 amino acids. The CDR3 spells CASSVDPGGFDSPLHF. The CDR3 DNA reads TGTGCCAGCAGCGTAGACCCAGGGGGCTTTGATTCACCCCTCCACTTT.

In nucleotides, the CDR3 is TGCGCCAGCAGCCCGGCGACGGTGTGGCAGGGGAGCCCGGCGGCTACTTCTGGAAACACCATATATTTT. It translates to CASSPATVWQGSPAATSGNTIYF. This chain links TRBV5-1 with TRBJ1-3; D possibly corresponds to TRBD1 (6 bases). Germline CDR1 SGHRS, CDR2 YFSETQ. The CDR3 totals 23 residues. The V gene lost 4 bases and the J gene lost 1 base, with 36 bases spanning the gap. The variable domain in full, completed from reference TRBV5-1 and TRBJ1-3, reads KAGVTQTPRYLIKTRGQQVTLSCSPISGHRSVSWYQQTPGQGLQFLFEYFSETQRNKGNFPGRFSGRQFSNSRSEMNVSTLELGDSALYLCASSPATVWQGSPAATSGNTIYFGEGSWLTVV.

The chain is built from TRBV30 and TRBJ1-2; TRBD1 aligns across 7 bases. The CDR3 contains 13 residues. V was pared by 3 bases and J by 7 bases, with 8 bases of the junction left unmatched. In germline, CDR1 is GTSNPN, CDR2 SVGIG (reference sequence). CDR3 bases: TGTGCCTGGAGCACTCAGGGGGACACTGGCTACACCTTC. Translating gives CAWSTQGDTGYTF. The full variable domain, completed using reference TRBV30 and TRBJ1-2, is SQTIHQWPATLVQPVGSPLSLECTVEGTSNPNLYWYRQAAGRGLQLLFYSVGIGQISSEVPQNLSASRPQDRQFILSSKKLLLSDSGFYLCAWSTQGDTGYTFGSGTRLTVV.

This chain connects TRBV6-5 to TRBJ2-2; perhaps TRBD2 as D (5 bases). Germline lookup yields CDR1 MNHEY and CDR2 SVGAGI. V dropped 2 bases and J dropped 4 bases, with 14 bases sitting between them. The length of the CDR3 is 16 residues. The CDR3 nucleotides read TGTGCCAGCAGTTACGGGAGTCCCCGTTTCACCGGGGAGCTGTTTTTT. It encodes CASSYGSPRFTGELFF.

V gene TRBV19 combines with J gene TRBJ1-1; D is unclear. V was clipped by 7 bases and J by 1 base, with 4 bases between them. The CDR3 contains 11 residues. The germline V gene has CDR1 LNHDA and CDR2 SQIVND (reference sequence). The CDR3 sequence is CASTQNTEAFF. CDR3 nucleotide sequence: TGTGCCAGTACGCAGAACACTGAAGCTTTCTTT.

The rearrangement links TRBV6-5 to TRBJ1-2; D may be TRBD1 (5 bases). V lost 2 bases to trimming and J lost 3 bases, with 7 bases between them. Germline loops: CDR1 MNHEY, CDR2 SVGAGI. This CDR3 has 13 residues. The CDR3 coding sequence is TGTGCCAGCAGTTACGGGACTTACTATGGCTACACCTTC. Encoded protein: CASSYGTYYGYTF.

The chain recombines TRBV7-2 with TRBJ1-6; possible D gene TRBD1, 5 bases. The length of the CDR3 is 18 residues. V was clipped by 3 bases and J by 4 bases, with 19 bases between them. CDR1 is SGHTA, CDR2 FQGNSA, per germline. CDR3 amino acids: CASSLPKQDLLYNSPLHF. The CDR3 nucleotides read TGTGCCAGCAGCTTGCCGAAACAGGACCTATTGTATAATTCACCCCTCCACTTT.

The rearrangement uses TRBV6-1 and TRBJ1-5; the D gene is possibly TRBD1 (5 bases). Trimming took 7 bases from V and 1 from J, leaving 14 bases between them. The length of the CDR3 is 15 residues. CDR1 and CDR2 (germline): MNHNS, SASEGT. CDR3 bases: TGTGCCAGCACAGGGCTTGGTTCGAGCAATCAGCCCCAGCATTTT. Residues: CASTGLGSSNQPQHF.

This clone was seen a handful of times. CDR3 sequence reads: CASSSSLRGYTF. The CDR3 region has the DNA TGTGCCAGCAGCTCAAGCCTAAGGGGCTACACCTTC. The V gene is TRBV7-2, the J gene TRBJ1-2; D is ambiguous. Germline CDR1 SGHTA, CDR2 FQGNSA. V gave up 4 bases and J gave up 8 bases, with 11 bases separating them. The CDR3 covers 12 residues.

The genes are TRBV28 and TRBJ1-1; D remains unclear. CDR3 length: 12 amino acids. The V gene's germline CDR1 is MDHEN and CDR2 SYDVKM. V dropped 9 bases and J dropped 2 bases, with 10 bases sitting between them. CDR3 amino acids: CASLTDNTEAFF. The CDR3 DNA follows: TGTGCCAGTTTGACGGACAACACTGAAGCTTTCTTT.

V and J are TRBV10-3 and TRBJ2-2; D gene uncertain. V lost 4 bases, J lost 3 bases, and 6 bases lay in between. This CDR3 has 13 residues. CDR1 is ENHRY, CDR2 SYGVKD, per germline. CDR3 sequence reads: CAISAIHTGELFF. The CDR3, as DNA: TGTGCCATCAGTGCCATTCACACCGGGGAGCTGTTTTTT.

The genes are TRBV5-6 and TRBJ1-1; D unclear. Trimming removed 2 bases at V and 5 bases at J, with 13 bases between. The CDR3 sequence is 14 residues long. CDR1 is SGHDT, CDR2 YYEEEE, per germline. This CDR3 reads CASSFFGYWTEAFF. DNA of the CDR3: TGTGCCAGCAGCTTTTTCGGGTACTGGACTGAAGCTTTCTTT.